One and the same sample provided the 26 T cell receptor beta chains below, sequenced in a study of blood T cell repertoires in COVID-19. Libraries were prepared by immunoSEQ multiplex PCR; TCRdb keeps only in-frame clonotypes and omits some of them. The sample holds roughly 62,000 clones, about four fifths seen once. Sequencing was done on a sample of peripheral blood. These receptors were collected from a human donor in a cohort sampled during active COVID-19.

The chain uses TRBV27 and TRBJ2-3; 16 bases line up with TRBD2. After removal of 8 bases from V and 2 bases from J, the junction contained 7 bases not matched to a gene. Germline CDR1 reads MNHEY; CDR2 reads SMNVEV (reference sequence). There are 17 residues in the CDR3. CDR3 coding DNA: TGTGCCAGCTGGGGACTAGCGGGAGGGTCGGTCACAGATACGCAGTATTTT. It translates to CASWGLAGGSVTDTQYF.

This clone was seen many times. This chain uses TRBV7-3 with TRBJ2-3; the match to TRBD2 covers 9 bases. The CDR3 sequence is 15 residues long. The ends lost 11 bases at V and 0 bases at J; junction bases unmatched: 9. The germline V gene has CDR1 SGHTA and CDR2 FQGTGA. Here the CDR3 DNA reads TGTGCCTCCAAGATAGCGGGGGTTAGCACAGATACGCAGTATTTT. Its translation: CASKIAGVSTDTQYF. Combining the CDR3 with reference TRBV7-3 and TRBJ2-3 gives the whole variable domain GAGVSQTPSNKVTEKGKYVELRCDPISGHTALYWYRQSLGQGPEFLIYFQGTGAADDSGLPNDRFFAVRPEGSVSTLKIQRTERGDSAVYLCASKIAGVSTDTQYFGPGTRLTVL.

J is TRBJ1-1 and V is TRBV5-1, with 7 bases aligning to TRBD1. Per germline, CDR1 SGHRS and CDR2 YFSETQ. The CDR3 totals 15 residues. J lost 0 bases, V lost 7 bases, and 9 bases had no gene match. CDR3 amino acids: CASGTTGPMNTEAFF. Here the CDR3 DNA reads TGCGCCAGCGGTACGACAGGGCCTATGAACACTGAAGCTTTCTTT.

The V gene is TRBV28, the J gene TRBJ2-1; D unresolved. Germline V gene sequence: CDR1 MDHEN, CDR2 SYDVKM. CDR3 length: 14 residues. V dropped 11 bases and J dropped 0 bases, with 14 bases sitting between them. The CDR3 reads CAAANGISYNEQFF. The CDR3, as DNA: TGTGCCGCCGCCAACGGTATCTCCTACAATGAGCAGTTCTTC.

The chain is built from TRBV15 and TRBJ2-2; 7 positions match TRBD1. The CDR3 contains 14 residues. Germline assignment: CDR1 LNHNV and CDR2 YYDKDF (reference sequence). V was pared by 5 bases and J by 6 bases, with 6 bases of the junction left unmatched. Here the CDR3 reads CATSVQTGPGELFF. The CDR3 DNA follows: TGTGCCACCAGCGTCCAGACAGGGCCCGGGGAGCTGTTTTTT. Supplemented by reference TRBV15 and TRBJ2-2, the full variable domain reads DAMVIQNPRYQVTQFGKPVTLSCSQTLNHNVMYWYQQKSSQAPKLLFHYYDKDFNNEADTPDNFQSRRPNTSFCFLDIRSPGLGDTAMYLCATSVQTGPGELFFGEGSRLTVL.

This clone has a handful of counts. The chain links TRBV5-4 to TRBJ1-1; a weak D match, TRBD1 (5 bases). The germline gives CDR1 SGHNT, CDR2 YYREEE (reference sequence). The V end was cut by 4 bases, the J end by 10 bases, with 23 bases between. CDR3 length: 15 amino acids. The chain's CDR3 is CASSASARGGRGAFF. The CDR3 DNA follows: TGTGCCAGCAGCGCATCCGCTAGGGGCGGTCGTGGAGCTTTCTTT.

The chain couples TRBV28 to TRBJ2-1, with 12 bases identical to TRBD2. Trimming removed 6 bases from V and 7 bases from J; junction bases left unmatched: 4. This CDR3 is built from 14 residues. CDR1 and CDR2 from the germline V gene are MDHEN and SYDVKM. The CDR3: CASRLAGGRNEQFF. CDR3 in DNA: TGTGCCAGCAGACTAGCGGGAGGAAGGAATGAGCAGTTCTTC.

To note about this clone: Relative to the germline gene, one junction end is altered; a read error may explain this. V gene TRBV11-1 combines with J gene TRBJ2-5; D is possibly TRBD1 (6 bases). Germline lookup yields CDR1 SGHAT and CDR2 FQDESV (reference sequence). The CDR3 runs 14 residues. The CDR3 protein is CVSSFDRYQETQYF. In DNA, the CDR3 is TGTGTCAGCAGTTTTGACAGGTACCAAGAGACCCAGTACTTC.

The chain recombines TRBV7-3 with TRBJ1-2; D is perhaps TRBD1 (5 bases). Deletions cut 5 bases from V and 2 bases from J, with 9 bases between. Germline V lookup: CDR1 SGHTA, CDR2 FQGTGA. The CDR3 is 13 amino acids. The DNA for the CDR3 is TGTGCCAGCAGCGCAGACAGAAACTATGGCTACACCTTC. This encodes CASSADRNYGYTF.

V is TRBV9 and J is TRBJ1-3, with D tentatively TRBD1 (5 bases). Trimming cost V 0 bases and J 3 bases, with 7 bases left between them. Germline CDR1 and CDR2: SGDLS and YYNGEE. CDR3 length: 14 residues. The CDR3 loop reads CASSVDTGGNTIYF. CDR3 DNA: TGTGCCAGCAGCGTAGACACAGGTGGAAACACCATATATTTT.

The rearrangement joins TRBV10-3 to TRBJ1-1; D gene unclear. Per the germline V gene, CDR1 is ENHRY and CDR2 is SYGVKD. Trimming stripped 8 bases from V and 1 base from J, with 8 bases between. The CDR3 has 12 amino acids. The CDR3 DNA sequence: TGTGCCATCGGGAGTCCGAACACTGAAGCTTTCTTT. This codes for CAIGSPNTEAFF.

The chain uses TRBV28 and TRBJ2-3, with 10 bases matching TRBD2. Germline V gives CDR1 MDHEN, CDR2 SYDVKM. V lost 6 bases and J lost 7; bases outside the gene matches: 10. The CDR3 consists of 15 residues. CDR3: CASRGDGTSVYTQYF. CDR3 sequence (DNA): TGTGCCAGCAGAGGGGACGGGACTAGCGTATATACGCAGTATTTT.

CDR3 sequence reads: CASSQDIRSGGAHTQYF. The CDR3 coding sequence is TGCGCCAGCAGCCAAGATATTCGGAGCGGGGGGGCTCATACGCAGTATTTT. The rearrangement uses TRBV4-3 and TRBJ2-3; TRBD2 agrees at 10 bases. Germline lookup yields CDR1 LGHNA and CDR2 YSLEER. V trimming: 0 bases; J trimming: 7 bases; junction bases outside the gene matches: 10. This CDR3 is built from 17 residues.

This clone was observed a few times. The chain joins TRBV12-3 or TRBV12-4 to TRBJ1-2; possible D gene TRBD1, 5 bases. Deletions cut 3 bases from V and 7 bases from J, with 12 bases between. The CDR3 runs 13 residues. The CDR3 DNA follows: TGTGCCAGCAGTTTCGGCAGGGAACTTGGCTACACCTTC. Translating gives CASSFGRELGYTF.

This clone was seen more than once but under ten times. The rearrangement uses TRBV10-3 and TRBJ2-6; the D is unclear. The CDR3 extends over 15 amino acids. The germline CDR1 and CDR2 sequences are ENHRY and SYGVKD. Trimming left V 1 base short and J 0 bases short, with 4 bases between. CDR3 DNA: TGTGCCATCAGTGAGTTTAACTCTGGGGCCAACGTCCTGACTTTC. This gives the protein CAISEFNSGANVLTF.

This chain links TRBV27 with TRBJ2-5, with D possibly being TRBD1 (6 bases). The ends were cut back, 6 bases at V and 9 bases at J, with 17 bases in the middle. This CDR3 has 13 amino acids. The germline V gene encodes CDR1 MNHEY and CDR2 SMNVEV (reference sequence). The DNA of the CDR3 is TGTGCCAGCAGCGGGACACCACAAATGGCCCAGTACTTC. The encoded protein is CASSGTPQMAQYF.

The chain is built from TRBV4-1 and TRBJ1-6, with a weak D call TRBD1 (5 bases). The CDR3 is 14 amino acids. The V gene's germline CDR1 is MGHRA and CDR2 YSYEKL. V lost 7 bases and J lost 7, with 14 bases in between. CDR3 DNA: TGCGCCAGCAACCGACCGGGGGAGAATTCACCCCTCCACTTT. Residues: CASNRPGENSPLHF.

The chain links TRBV6-6 to TRBJ2-5; D may be TRBD2 (6 bases). CDR1 and CDR2 from the germline V gene are MNHNY and SVGAGI (reference sequence). Trimming took 6 bases from V and 2 from J, leaving 13 bases between them. The CDR3 runs to 14 residues. CDR3 sequence: CASSNAGTQETQYF. In nucleotides, the CDR3 is TGTGCCAGCAGCAACGCTGGGACTCAAGAGACCCAGTACTTC.

The DNA of the CDR3 is TGCAGCGTTTTCGGGACAGGGGTGGGGGAGACCCAGTACTTC. Its translation: CSVFGTGVGETQYF. J is TRBJ2-5 and V is TRBV29-1; 10 bases fit TRBD1. The V segment lost 5 bases and the J segment 5 bases; nucleotides outside the gene matches: 8. This CDR3 has 14 residues. Germline CDR1 and CDR2: SQVTM and ANQGSEA.

This chain joins TRBV25-1 and TRBJ2-5; no firm D call. V was pared by 4 bases and J by 1 base, with 10 bases between. Germline V gives CDR1 MGHDK, CDR2 SYGVNS. There are 14 residues in the CDR3. The CDR3 DNA is TGTGCCAGCAGTGGAACGGTCGGCCAAGAGACCCAGTACTTC. It specifies CASSGTVGQETQYF. Filled out from reference TRBV25-1 and TRBJ2-5, the complete variable domain reads EADIYQTPRYLVIGTGKKITLECSQTMGHDKMYWYQQDPGMELHLIHYSYGVNSTEKGDLSSESTVSRIRTEHFPLTLESARPSHTSQYLCASSGTVGQETQYFGPGTRLLVL.

The chain carries TRBV4-1 and TRBJ1-2; 11 bases are shared with TRBD1. This CDR3 is 15 amino acids long. J gave up 3 bases and V 4 bases, and 4 bases lay outside the gene matches. Germline V gene lookup returns CDR1 MGHRA and CDR2 YSYEKL. The CDR3: CASSPWTGGHYGYTF. The CDR3, as DNA: TGCGCCAGCAGCCCCTGGACAGGGGGCCACTATGGCTACACCTTC.

The genes are TRBV12-3 or TRBV12-4 and TRBJ1-4; the D is unclear. V lost 6 bases and J lost 7, with 9 bases in between. CDR3 size: 12 residues. The CDR3 nucleotides are TGTGCCAGCAGCAGACGGGTTGAAAAACTGTTTTTT. Translating it yields CASSRRVEKLFF.

The chain employs TRBV6-2 or TRBV6-3 and TRBJ2-4; tentatively, D is TRBD1 (6 bases). There are 14 residues in the CDR3. CDR1 MNHEY and CDR2 SVGEGT come from the germline V gene. The V end was cut by 6 bases, the J end by 1 base, with 10 bases between. CDR3 bases: TGTGCCAGCAGCTCAGGGGTGGCCAAAAACATTCAGTACTTC. This codes for CASSSGVAKNIQYF.

The V and J genes are TRBV28 and TRBJ2-4; 7 bases map to TRBD1. The CDR3 has 15 amino acids. In germline, CDR1 is MDHEN, CDR2 SYDVKM. Trimming cost V 6 bases and J 5 bases; bases outside gene matches: 10. The CDR3 DNA sequence: TGTGCCAGCAGGTACCGTACTGACAGGGAAAACATTCAGTACTTC. It specifies CASRYRTDRENIQYF.

The chain uses TRBV5-1 and TRBJ2-1, with D perhaps TRBD2 (6 bases). The CDR3 has 14 amino acids. The V end was cut by 4 bases, the J end by 7 bases, with 15 bases between. CDR1 is SGHRS, CDR2 YFSETQ, per germline. The CDR3 DNA reads as TGCGCCAGCAGCGCCCGGGAGCCGGGTAATGAGCAGTTCTTC. This codes for CASSAREPGNEQFF.

The rearrangement joins TRBV19 to TRBJ2-1, with 12 bases identical to TRBD2. The V gene end was trimmed by 2 bases and the J gene end by 2 bases; junction bases not matched to a gene: 7. This CDR3 is built from 18 residues. Germline CDR1 and CDR2: LNHDA and SQIVND (reference sequence). CDR3 nucleotides: TGTGCCAGTAGTATAAGAACTAGCGGGGGGAACACCTACAATGAGCAGTTCTTC. Its translation: CASSIRTSGGNTYNEQFF.